This T cell receptor beta chain derives from a study of CD8 T cells in acute hepatitis C reinfection. Study-level results: Overrepresentation in the naive pool did not explain the preferential TRBV04 and TRBV06 usage seen in all groups.

Clones were read by immunoSEQ multiplex PCR, and TCRdb kept only the in-frame ones, dropping some. Of 30,000 to 40,000 clones listed, approximately 87% were seen once; the top ten hold 0.5% to 0.65%. Indicated time point: naive CD8 control sorted from an acute-time-point sample. This CDR3 region has 13 residues. Per germline, CDR1 SGHRS and CDR2 YFSETQ. V lost 1 base to trimming and J lost 1 base, with 5 bases between them. A remark on this clone: Its antigen is still unknown.

The V and J genes are TRBV5-1 and TRBJ1-1; D gene unclear. The specimen was naive CD8+ T cells from PBMCs. The receptor was isolated from a man aged 25-40 years with chronic hepatitis C. CDR3 sequence reads: CASSLFGNTEAFF. The CDR3 region has the DNA TGCGCCAGCAGCTTGTTCGGGAACACTGAAGCTTTCTTT.